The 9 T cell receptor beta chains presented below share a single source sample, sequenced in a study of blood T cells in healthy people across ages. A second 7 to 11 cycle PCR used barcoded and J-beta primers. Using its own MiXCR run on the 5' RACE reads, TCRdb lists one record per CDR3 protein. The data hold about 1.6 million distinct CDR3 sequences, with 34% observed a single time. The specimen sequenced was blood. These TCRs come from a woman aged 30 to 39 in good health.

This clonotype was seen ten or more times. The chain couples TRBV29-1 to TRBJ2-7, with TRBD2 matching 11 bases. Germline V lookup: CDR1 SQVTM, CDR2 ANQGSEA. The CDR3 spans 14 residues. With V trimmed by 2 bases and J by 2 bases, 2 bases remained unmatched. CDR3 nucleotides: TGCAGCGTTGAAACTAGCGGGAGAGCCTACGAGCAGTACTTC. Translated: CSVETSGRAYEQYF.

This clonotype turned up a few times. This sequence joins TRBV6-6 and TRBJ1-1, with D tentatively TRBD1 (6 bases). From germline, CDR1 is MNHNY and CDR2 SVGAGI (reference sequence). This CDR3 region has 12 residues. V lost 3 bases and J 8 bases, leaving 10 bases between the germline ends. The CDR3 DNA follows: TGTGCCAGCAGTTATGGGGGCATGGAAGCTTTCTTT. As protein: CASSYGGMEAFF.

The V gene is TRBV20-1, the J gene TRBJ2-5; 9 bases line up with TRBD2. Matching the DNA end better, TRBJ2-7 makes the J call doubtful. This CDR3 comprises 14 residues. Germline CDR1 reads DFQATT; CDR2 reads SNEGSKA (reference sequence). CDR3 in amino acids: CSARVGSGSNEQYF. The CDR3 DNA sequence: TGCAGTGCTAGAGTCGGTAGCGGGAGTAACGAGCAGTACTTC.

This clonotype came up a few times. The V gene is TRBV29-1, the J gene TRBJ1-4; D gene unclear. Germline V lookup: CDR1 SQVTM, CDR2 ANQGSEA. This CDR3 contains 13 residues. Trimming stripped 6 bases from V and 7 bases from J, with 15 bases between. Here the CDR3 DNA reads TGCAGCGTCGAGAATGACGGTAGTGAAAAACTGTTTTTT. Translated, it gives CSVENDGSEKLFF.

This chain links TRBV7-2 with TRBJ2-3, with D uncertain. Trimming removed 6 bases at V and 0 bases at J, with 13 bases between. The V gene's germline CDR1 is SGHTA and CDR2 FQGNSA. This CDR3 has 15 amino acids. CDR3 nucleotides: TGTACCAGCAGAAGGCAGCTTTCTAGCACAGATACGCAGTATTTT. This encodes CTSRRQLSSTDTQYF.

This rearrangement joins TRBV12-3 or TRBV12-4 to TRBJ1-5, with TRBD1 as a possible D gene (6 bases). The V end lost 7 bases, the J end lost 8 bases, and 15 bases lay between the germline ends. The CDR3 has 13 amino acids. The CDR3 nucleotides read TGTGCCAGCAACCCGGGGGGCAGGGAGCCCCAGCATTTT. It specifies CASNPGGREPQHF.

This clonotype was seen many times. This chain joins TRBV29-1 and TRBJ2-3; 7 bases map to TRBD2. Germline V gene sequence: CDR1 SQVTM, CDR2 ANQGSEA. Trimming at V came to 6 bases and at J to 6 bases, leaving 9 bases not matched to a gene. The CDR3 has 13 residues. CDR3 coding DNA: TGCAGCGTCTCAACCGGGGGGTATGATACGCAGTATTTT. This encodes CSVSTGGYDTQYF.

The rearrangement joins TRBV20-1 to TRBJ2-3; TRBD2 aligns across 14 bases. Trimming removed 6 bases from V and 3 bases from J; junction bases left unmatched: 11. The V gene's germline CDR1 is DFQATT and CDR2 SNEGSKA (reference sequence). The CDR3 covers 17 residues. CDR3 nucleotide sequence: TGCAGTGCCTCCGGGACTAGCGGGAGTGGAGGGACAGATACGCAGTATTTT. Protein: CSASGTSGSGGTDTQYF.

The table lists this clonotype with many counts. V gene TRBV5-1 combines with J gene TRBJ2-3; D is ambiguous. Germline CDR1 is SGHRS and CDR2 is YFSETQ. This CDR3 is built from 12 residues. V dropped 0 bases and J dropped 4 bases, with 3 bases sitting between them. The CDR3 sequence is CASSLVSDTQYF. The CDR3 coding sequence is TGCGCCAGCAGCTTGGTGTCAGATACGCAGTATTTT.